The clone carrying this T cell receptor (beta chain) was detected ten times or more. The antigen is not known. This record comes from a study of cytotoxic CD8 clonotypes in ibrutinib-treated CLL. In the study overall: Researchers reported over nine relapsed/refractory and about 14 treatment-naive patients, fewer than 18 of them IGHV unmutated. The study's findings and limits: Clonality at baseline surpassed age-matched healthy donors and tracked circulating CD8+ T-cell counts. Stable or contracted on treatment, public clonotypes were also uncommon. Clonality went up at ibrutinib response and then declined back toward baseline at progression.

The CDR3 length is 13 residues. The data were produced by immunoSEQ multiplex PCR, yet TCRdb's version contains in-frame clones alone and is incomplete. The data contain about 50,000 clones, about three fifths of them seen just once; the ten biggest clones take up approximately 27%. V and J are TRBV1 and TRBJ1-2. TRBV1 is labeled a pseudogene. Sequenced here: PBMCs, sampled after 24 months of ibrutinib treatment. The clonotype originates from a human donor with chronic lymphocytic leukemia. CDR3 amino acids: CTSSASPLYGYTF. The DNA for the CDR3 is TGCACCAGCAGCGCAAGCCCACTCTATGGCTACACCTTC.